This TCR beta chain was observed in a study of a mutant IDH1 vaccine in newly diagnosed glioma. In regard to this clone: Its target is unknown.

Trimming pared 1 base from V and 1 base from J, leaving 8 bases between. Germline values: CDR1 SGHVS, CDR2 FQNEAQ. This CDR3 has 14 amino acids. The protocol was immunoSEQ multiplex PCR, while the TCRdb copy is restricted to in-frame clones and leaves out a portion. The data show some 32,000 clones, roughly 89% seen once. As for time point: week 47, end of study. Vaccine doses each comprised 300 ug of mutant IDH1 20-mer peptide, with topical imiquimod. The rearrangement links TRBV7-8 to TRBJ2-7; D unresolved. The clonotype originates from a man aged 40-50 years with glioma. Source: PBMCs, taken from a glioma patient whose treatment included an IDH1 peptide vaccine. The CDR3 DNA reads as TGTGCCAGCAGCTTAGACGGCGGATCCTACGAGCAGTACGTC. Its protein product is CASSLDGGSYEQYV.